The entry below gives a single TCR beta chain sequence along with its context. The antigen is not known. A read error is possible here, since a much larger clone lies one base away. The conserved closing phenylalanine or tryptophan is absent in this CDR3, likely reflecting a read error. The data were taken from a study of molecular identifiers for immune sequencing clone quantification. Previously described methods with listed TCR primers produced the bulk TCR libraries. TCRdb processed the PCR reads anew with MiXCR; each CDR3 protein has one entry. In the table there are around 480,000 distinct CDR3 sequences, roughly 24% of which are singletons. Per the germline V gene, CDR1 is MGHRA and CDR2 is YSYEKL. Deletions cut 5 bases from V and 4 bases from J, with 12 bases between. The CDR3 sequence is 14 residues long. General observations from the study: The share of molecules held by clones above 20 RNA copies was over 97% in effector cells and under 1% in naive cells.

Sorting recovered naive CD8 T cells on a CD8+CD4-CCR7+CD45RA+ profile. This sequence was found in a human donor in good health. Some libraries in this study had Jurkat cell RNA spiked in. Material: naive CD8+ T cells from blood, with Jurkat cell RNA spiked in. Subset here: FACS-sorted CD8+CD4-CCR7+CD45RA+ naive T cells. The rearrangement links TRBV4-1 to TRBJ2-1; D remains ambiguous. As DNA, the CDR3 is TGCGCCAGCAGCGCAAGCACCGGATACAATGAGCAGTTCTCC. Translation gives CASSASTGYNEQFS.